This is a list of T cell receptor beta chains from one sample in a study of shared clonotypes between healthy human individuals. Data came from immunoSEQ multiplex PCR; TCRdb stores just in-frame clones and leaves some out. The data show more than 2 million clones, approximately 94% seen once. Input material: naive CD8+ T cells sorted from blood. The receptors here all came from a man younger than 35 in good health. Both conserved end residues are trimmed from each CDR3. Fields, in order: V gene, CDR3 protein.

>TRBV7-9
ASSLSENTEAF
>TRBV6-5
ASSYSRGNEQF
>TRBV28
ASPPGQPNYGYT
>TRBV6-5
ASSLTGNQPQH
>TRBV18
ASRFSGIGTDTQY
>TRBV5-1
ASSLELAGGLNEQY
>TRBV28
ASSSSWGYLNTEAF
>TRBV27
ASSLIAGVPNEQY
>TRBV5-6
ASSPDGDYEQY
>TRBV4-1
ASSLRDSSSGNTIY
>TRBV2
ASGYDTPGGSYEQY
>TRBV7-6
ASSLDALAGKDLSNEQF